A single sample is the source of the 17 T cell receptor beta chains below, sequenced in a study of shared clonotypes between healthy human individuals. The method was immunoSEQ multiplex PCR; TCRdb's version includes in-frame clones alone and lacks a portion of them. The profile shows roughly 680,000 clones, 72% of them singletons. The sample was memory CD4+ T cells sorted from blood. This sample's subset: CD45RA-negative fraction. The receptors here all came from a woman in her 30s in good health.

Here the CDR3 DNA reads TGTGCCAGTAGCTCACCGGGAGGGGGAGGCACCGGGGAGCTGTTTTTT. Translating it yields CASSSPGGGGTGELFF. J is TRBJ2-2 and V is TRBV19, with 8 bases that match TRBD2. CDR1 is LNHDA and CDR2 is SQIVND in the germline V gene (reference sequence). V was clipped by 6 bases and J by 4 bases; unmatched bases: 10. The length of the CDR3 is 16 residues.

This rearrangement joins TRBV19 to TRBJ1-5; a possible D gene is TRBD1 (5 bases). Deletions cut 3 bases from V and 7 bases from J, with 16 bases between. Germline CDR1 and CDR2: LNHDA and SQIVND (reference sequence). The CDR3 consists of 15 residues. This chain's CDR3 is CASSMSGGRTQPQHF. The CDR3 DNA sequence: TGTGCCAGTAGTATGTCCGGGGGAAGAACGCAGCCCCAGCATTTT.

V is TRBV27 and J is TRBJ1-1; a possible D gene is TRBD1 (6 bases). The CDR3 covers 14 residues. Germline CDR1 MNHEY, CDR2 SMNVEV (reference sequence). V was shortened by 8 bases and J by 1 base, with 14 bases between the two germline ends. The CDR3 region is CASPPLQGNTEAFF. CDR3 nucleotides: TGTGCCAGCCCTCCCTTACAGGGGAACACTGAAGCTTTCTTT.

With respect to this clone: A single base separates this from a much larger clone, so it may be a read error. The rearrangement joins TRBV7-2 to TRBJ2-7, with 13 bases lining up with TRBD2. The CDR3 totals 15 residues. Trimming took 5 bases from V and 1 from J; bases not matched to a gene: 2. Per germline, CDR1 SGHTA and CDR2 FQGNSA. The CDR3 reads CASSAGLAGSYEQYF. The DNA of the CDR3 is TGTGCCAGCAGCGCGGGACTAGCGGGATCCTACGAGCAGTACTTC. Complete variable domain (other parts from reference TRBV7-2 and TRBJ2-7): GAGVSQSPSNKVTEKGKDVELRCDPISGHTALYWYRQSLGQGLEFLIYFQGNSAPDKSGLPSDRFSAERTGGSVSTLTIQRTQQEDSAVYLCASSAGLAGSYEQYFGPGTRLTVT.

The rearrangement joins TRBV28 to TRBJ1-2; D is ambiguous. The V and J ends lost 3 bases and 8 bases respectively, with 16 bases between them. There are 14 residues in the CDR3. Germline-derived CDR1 and CDR2 are MDHEN and SYDVKM. The DNA for the CDR3 is TGTGCCAGCAGTTTTACCAGCCGAACGACGGGCTACACCTTC. This gives the protein CASSFTSRTTGYTF.

The chain links TRBV5-6 to TRBJ2-2, with D maybe TRBD1 (6 bases). V was shortened by 3 bases and J by 6 bases, with 9 bases between the two germline ends. The germline V gene has CDR1 SGHDT and CDR2 YYEEEE. This CDR3 is 13 amino acids long. This chain's CDR3 is CASSSRGPGELFF. Written as DNA, the CDR3 is TGTGCCAGCAGCTCCAGGGGACCCGGGGAGCTGTTTTTT.

About this clone itself: This sample includes further DNA sequences coding for the same CDR3. The chain combines TRBV10-2 with TRBJ2-5; D is uncertain. V dropped 5 bases and J dropped 4 bases, with 14 bases sitting between them. The V gene's germline CDR1 is WSHSY and CDR2 SAAADI. The CDR3 covers 14 residues. The CDR3 sequence is CASSLGPRAETQYF. The CDR3 DNA reads TGCGCCAGCAGTCTAGGACCCAGAGCAGAGACCCAGTACTTC.

This rearrangement joins TRBV7-7 to TRBJ2-3, with D perhaps assigned TRBD1 or TRBD2 (5 bases each). The V and J ends lost 1 base and 6 bases respectively, with 14 bases between them. The CDR3 runs 15 residues. Germline V gene sequence: CDR1 SSHAT, CDR2 FNYEAQ (reference sequence). CDR3 sequence: CASSLGDGPSDTQYF. CDR3 coding DNA: TGTGCCAGCAGCTTAGGGGACGGGCCCTCCGATACGCAGTATTTT. The whole variable domain, filled in from reference TRBV7-7 and TRBJ2-3, reads GAGVSQSPRYKVTKRGQDVTLRCDPISSHATLYWYQQALGQGPEFLTYFNYEAQPDKSGLPSDRFSAERPEGSISTLTIQRTEQRDSAMYRCASSLGDGPSDTQYFGPGTRLTVL.

V usage is TRBV28 and J usage is TRBJ1-2; a weak D match, TRBD1 (5 bases). The CDR3 length is 13 residues. CDR1 and CDR2 from the germline V gene are MDHEN and SYDVKM. Trimming removed 4 bases from V and 8 bases from J, with 14 bases in between. This chain's CDR3 is CASSSPGRQGYTF. The CDR3 bases are TGTGCCAGCAGTTCCCCAGGGCGTCAGGGCTACACCTTC.

The CDR3 nucleotides read TGTGCCAGCATCTCCCTTGGACTCCCCTCCTACAATGAGCAGTTCTTC. Translation gives CASISLGLPSYNEQFF. The V gene is TRBV28, the J gene TRBJ2-1, with a tentative D call TRBD2 (5 bases). The CDR3 sequence is 16 residues long. CDR1 MDHEN and CDR2 SYDVKM come from the germline V gene. The V end was cut by 7 bases, the J end by 0 bases, with 16 bases between. Full variable domain (outside the CDR3, taken from reference TRBV28 and TRBJ2-1): DVKVTQSSRYLVKRTGEKVFLECVQDMDHENMFWYRQDPGLGLRLIYFSYDVKMKEKGDIPEGYSVSREKKERFSLILESASTNQTSMYLCASISLGLPSYNEQFFGPGTRLTVL.

The CDR3 DNA reads TGTGCCAGCAGTACAGGGAACGAGCAGTACTTC. As protein: CASSTGNEQYF. The chain is built from TRBV2 and TRBJ2-7, with TRBD1 as a possible D gene (6 bases). The CDR3 sequence is 11 residues long. Germline lookup yields CDR1 SNHLY and CDR2 FYNNEI. V was cut by 5 bases and J by 5 bases, with 7 bases left in between. Combining the CDR3 with reference TRBV2 and TRBJ2-7 gives the whole variable domain EPEVTQTPSHQVTQMGQEVILRCVPISNHLYFYWYRQILGQKVEFLVSFYNNEISEKSEIFDDQFSVERPDGSNFTLKIRSTKLEDSAMYFCASSTGNEQYFGPGTRLTVT.

This clone was detected only once. V and J are TRBV1 and TRBJ2-7. TRBV1 is deemed a pseudogene. The CDR3 is made up of 12 amino acids. CDR3 nucleotides: TGCACCAGCAGCCAAGAAACCTACGAGCAGTACTTC. It yields the protein CTSSQETYEQYF.

V gene TRBV7-8 combines with J gene TRBJ2-1, with D possibly TRBD2 on 6 matching bases. This CDR3 is 15 amino acids long. V lost 3 bases and J 3 bases, leaving 12 bases between the germline ends. CDR1 and CDR2 from the germline V gene are SGHVS and FQNEAQ. CDR3 sequence: CASSLGPGDYNEQFF. The CDR3 DNA follows: TGTGCCAGCAGCTTGGGGCCGGGGGACTACAATGAGCAGTTCTTC.

For this clone: Additional DNA sequences in this sample encode the identical CDR3. This chain uses TRBV19 with TRBJ2-7, with TRBD2 matching over 14 bases. V lost 5 bases and J lost 4; bases outside the gene matches: 1. Germline V gene data show CDR1 as LNHDA and CDR2 as SQIVND (reference sequence). The CDR3 sequence is 14 residues long. CDR3 DNA: TGTGCCAGTAGTCGGACTAGCGGGAGGTACGAGCAGTACTTC. Translating gives CASSRTSGRYEQYF.

As concerns this clone: Additional DNA sequences in this sample encode the identical CDR3. The chain has TRBV5-1 and TRBJ1-1, with no clear D. This CDR3 is built from 11 residues. The germline V gene encodes CDR1 SGHRS and CDR2 YFSETQ. The V gene lost 5 bases and the J gene lost 7 bases, with 9 bases spanning the gap. This CDR3 is CASSLDGEAFF. In DNA form, the CDR3 reads TGCGCCAGCAGTCTCGACGGTGAAGCTTTCTTT. The whole variable domain, remainder taken from reference TRBV5-1 and TRBJ1-1, is KAGVTQTPRYLIKTRGQQVTLSCSPISGHRSVSWYQQTPGQGLQFLFEYFSETQRNKGNFPGRFSGRQFSNSRSEMNVSTLELGDSALYLCASSLDGEAFFGQGTRLTVV.

The chain combines TRBV29-1 with TRBJ2-7; 8 positions agree with TRBD2. This CDR3 contains 12 residues. V lost 5 bases, J lost 10 bases, and 10 bases stayed unmatched. Germline V CDR1 and CDR2: SQVTM, ANQGSEA. The CDR3, as DNA: TGCAGCGTTCAGACTAGCGAGTCGGATCAGTACTTC. This sequence encodes CSVQTSESDQYF.

This clone has a handful of counts. J is TRBJ2-5 and V is TRBV6-1, with 12 positions matching TRBD2. The germline gives CDR1 MNHNS, CDR2 SASEGT. The CDR3 sequence is 15 residues long. The ends lost 7 bases at V and 5 bases at J; junction bases unmatched: 8. The DNA of the CDR3 is TGTGCCAGCAACCTAGCGGGAGGGTTTTTGGAGACCCAGTACTTC. Protein sequence: CASNLAGGFLETQYF.